This TCR beta chain is from a study of blood T cell repertoires in COVID-19. Study context: COVID-19 samples from acute and convalescent phases originated in the United States, Italy and Spain. T cells, B-cell-depleted T cells, or PBMCs provided the cDNA or gDNA that served as material.

In the original workflow: Reference gene primer amplification yielded estimated nucleated cell counts. The protocol was immunoSEQ multiplex PCR, while the TCRdb copy is restricted to in-frame clones and leaves out a portion. V and J calls and clone size are as listed in that table; D and trimming were resolved from the DNA. Among 93,000 or so clones listed, 75% to 90% were seen once. Germline V gene sequence: CDR1 SGHRS, CDR2 YFSETQ. V was shortened by 0 bases and J by 0 bases, with 25 bases between the two germline ends. This CDR3 spans 21 amino acids. This chain links TRBV5-1 with TRBJ2-1; possibly TRBD2 for D (6 bases). Sequencing was carried out using peripheral blood. This TCR was recovered from a human donor in a cohort sampled during active COVID-19. The CDR3 spells CASSLAEVVYAGLSSYNEQFF. CDR3 sequence (DNA): TGCGCCAGCAGCTTGGCCGAAGTGGTCTATGCGGGGCTGAGCTCCTACAATGAGCAGTTCTTC.